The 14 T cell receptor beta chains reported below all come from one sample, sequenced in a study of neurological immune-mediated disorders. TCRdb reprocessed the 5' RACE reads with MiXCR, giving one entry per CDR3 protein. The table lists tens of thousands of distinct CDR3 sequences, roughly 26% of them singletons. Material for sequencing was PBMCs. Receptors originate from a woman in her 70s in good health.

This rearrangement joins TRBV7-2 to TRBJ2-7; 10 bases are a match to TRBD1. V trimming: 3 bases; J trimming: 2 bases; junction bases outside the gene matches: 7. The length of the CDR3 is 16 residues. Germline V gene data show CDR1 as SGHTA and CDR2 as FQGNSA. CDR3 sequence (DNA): TGTGCCAGCAGCTTCATGGGACAGGGGAAACCCTACGAGCAGTACTTC. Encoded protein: CASSFMGQGKPYEQYF.

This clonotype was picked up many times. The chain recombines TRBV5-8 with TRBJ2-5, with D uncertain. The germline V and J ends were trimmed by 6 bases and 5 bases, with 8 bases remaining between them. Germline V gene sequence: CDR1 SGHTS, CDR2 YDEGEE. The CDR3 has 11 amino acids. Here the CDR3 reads CASIGVETQYF. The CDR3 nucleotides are TGTGCCAGCATCGGCGTGGAGACCCAGTACTTC.

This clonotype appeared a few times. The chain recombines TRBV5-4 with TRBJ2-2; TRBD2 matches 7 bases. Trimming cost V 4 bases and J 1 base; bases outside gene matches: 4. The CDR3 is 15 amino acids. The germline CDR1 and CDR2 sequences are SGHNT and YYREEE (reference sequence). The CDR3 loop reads CASSPQRGNTGELFF. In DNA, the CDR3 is TGTGCCAGCAGCCCGCAGCGGGGGAACACCGGGGAGCTGTTTTTT.

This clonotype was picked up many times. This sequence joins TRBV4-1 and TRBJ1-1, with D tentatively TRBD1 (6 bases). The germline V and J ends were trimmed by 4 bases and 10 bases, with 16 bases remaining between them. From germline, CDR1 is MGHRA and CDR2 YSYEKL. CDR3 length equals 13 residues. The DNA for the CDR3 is TGCGCCAGCAGCCCCGGGGGCATGGGTGCAGCTTTCTTT. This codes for CASSPGGMGAAFF.

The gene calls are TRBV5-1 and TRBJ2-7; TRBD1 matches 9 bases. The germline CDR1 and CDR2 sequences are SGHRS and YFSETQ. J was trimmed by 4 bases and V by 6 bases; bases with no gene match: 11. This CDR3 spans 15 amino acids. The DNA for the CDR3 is TGCGCCAGCACCCCTTCCGGGACAGGGCGTTACGAGCAGTACTTC. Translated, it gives CASTPSGTGRYEQYF. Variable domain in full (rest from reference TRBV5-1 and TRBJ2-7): KAGVTQTPRYLIKTRGQQVTLSCSPISGHRSVSWYQQTPGQGLQFLFEYFSETQRNKGNFPGRFSGRQFSNSRSEMNVSTLELGDSALYLCASTPSGTGRYEQYFGPGTRLTVT.

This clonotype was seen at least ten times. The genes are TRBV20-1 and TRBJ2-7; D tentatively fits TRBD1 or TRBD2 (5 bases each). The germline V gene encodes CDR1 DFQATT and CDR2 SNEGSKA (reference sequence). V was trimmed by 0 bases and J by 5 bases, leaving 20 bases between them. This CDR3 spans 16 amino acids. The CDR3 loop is CSARDFMGEKSHEQYF. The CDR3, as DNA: TGCAGTGCTAGAGATTTTATGGGGGAGAAATCCCACGAGCAGTACTTC.

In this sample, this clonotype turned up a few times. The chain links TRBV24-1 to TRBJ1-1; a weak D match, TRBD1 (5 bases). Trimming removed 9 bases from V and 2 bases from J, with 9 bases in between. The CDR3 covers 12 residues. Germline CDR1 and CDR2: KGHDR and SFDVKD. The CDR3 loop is CATQDSNTEAFF. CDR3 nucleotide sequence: TGTGCCACCCAAGACAGCAACACTGAAGCTTTCTTT.

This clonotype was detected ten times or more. This chain's CDR3 is CASSLQGPPSTDTQYF. DNA of the CDR3: TGTGCCAGCAGCTTACAGGGACCCCCTAGCACAGATACGCAGTATTTT. This chain joins TRBV7-2 and TRBJ2-3; either TRBD1 or TRBD2 may fit D (5 bases each). The germline V and J ends were trimmed by 2 bases and 0 bases, with 12 bases remaining between them. This CDR3 contains 16 residues. Germline V gene data show CDR1 as SGHTA and CDR2 as FQGNSA.

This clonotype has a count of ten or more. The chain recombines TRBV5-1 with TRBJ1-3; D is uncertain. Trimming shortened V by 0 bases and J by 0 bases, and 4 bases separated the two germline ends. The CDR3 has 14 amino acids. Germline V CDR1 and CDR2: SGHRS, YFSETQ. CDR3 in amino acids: CASSLDTSGNTIYF. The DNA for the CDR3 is TGCGCCAGCAGCTTGGACACCTCTGGAAACACCATATATTTT.

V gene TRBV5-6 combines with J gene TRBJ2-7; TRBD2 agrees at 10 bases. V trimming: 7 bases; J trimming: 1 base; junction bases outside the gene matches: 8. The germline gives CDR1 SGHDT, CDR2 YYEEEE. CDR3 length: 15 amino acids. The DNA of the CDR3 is TGTGCCAGCGCTCTTCGGACTAGCGGTTCCTACGAGCAGTACTTC. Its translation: CASALRTSGSYEQYF.

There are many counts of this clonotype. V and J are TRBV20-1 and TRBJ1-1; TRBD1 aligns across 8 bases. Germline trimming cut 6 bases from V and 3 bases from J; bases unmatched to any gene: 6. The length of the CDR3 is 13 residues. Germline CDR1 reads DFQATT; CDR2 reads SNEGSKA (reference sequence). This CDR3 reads CSAQGAAHTEAFF. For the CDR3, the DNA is TGCAGTGCGCAGGGGGCTGCTCACACTGAAGCTTTCTTT.

CDR3 amino acids: CASSDRLAGGTRNNEQFF. CDR3 DNA sequence: TGTGCCAGCAGTGACCGTCTAGCGGGAGGAACCAGAAACAATGAGCAGTTCTTC. The rearrangement joins TRBV2 to TRBJ2-1; TRBD2 aligns across 11 bases. In germline, CDR1 is SNHLY, CDR2 FYNNEI. With 3 bases clipped from V and 5 bases from J, the junction kept 12 bases outside the gene matches. This CDR3 contains 18 residues. The full variable domain, with the rest looked up from reference TRBV2 and TRBJ2-1, is EPEVTQTPSHQVTQMGQEVILRCVPISNHLYFYWYRQILGQKVEFLVSFYNNEISEKSEIFDDQFSVERPDGSNFTLKIRSTKLEDSAMYFCASSDRLAGGTRNNEQFFGPGTRLTVL.

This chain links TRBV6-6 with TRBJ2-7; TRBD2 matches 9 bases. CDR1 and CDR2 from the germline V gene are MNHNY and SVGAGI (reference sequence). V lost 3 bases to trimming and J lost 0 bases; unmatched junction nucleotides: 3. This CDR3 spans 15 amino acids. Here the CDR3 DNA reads TGTGCCAGCAGTTATCTAGCGGGGAACTCCTACGAGCAGTACTTC. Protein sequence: CASSYLAGNSYEQYF.

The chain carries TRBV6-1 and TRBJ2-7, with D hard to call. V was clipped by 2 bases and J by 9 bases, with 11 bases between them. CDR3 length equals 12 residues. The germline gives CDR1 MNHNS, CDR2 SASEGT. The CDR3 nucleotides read TGTGCCAGCAGTGAAAGGGCTTTGGGGCAGTACTTC. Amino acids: CASSERALGQYF.